This T cell receptor (beta chain) appears in the sequencing data of a study of blood T cell repertoires in COVID-19 (TCRdb year 2020). Notes on the research overall: The collaborator samples originated in the United States, Italy and Spain and spanned the acute and convalescent phases of COVID-19. The prospective study material was composed of cDNA or gDNA derived from T cells, B-cell-depleted T cells, or PBMCs. Deeply sampled blood TCRbeta repertoires from subjects exposed to, actively infected with, or recovered from COVID-19 were included in the dataset. The repertoires were made available in a free public database intended to serve as a resource for research on the immune response to SARS-CoV-2. Samples came from the ongoing ImmuneRACE study (first 160 participants) plus 1,254 subjects from 6 global collaborators. A de-identified subject ID, COVID-19 status, age in years and sex were almost always included in the sample metadata. Where HLA class I and class II types were available, the types were taken from metadata supplied by the sample provider, not from assay-based typing. Broader findings and caveats from the paper: The quantity of clinical and demographic metadata differed by source and by participant and was supplied without curation.

TCRbeta CDR3 regions were amplified from genomic DNA using the immunoSEQ Assay, a bias-controlled multiplex PCR. Per the authors' processing: The number of nucleated cells in each sample was estimated from the amplification of reference gene primers within the assay. Sequence reads were collapsed and filtered to measure the absolute abundance of every unique TCRbeta CDR3 rearrangement. For each sample, productive Simpson clonality was calculated as the square root of Simpson's diversity index across productive rearrangements. TCRdb carries this immuneACCESS record with in-frame sequences only. Its versions omit some clonotypes, under half of them owing to an unresolved V gene in the studies checked, with the rest unexplained. That table furnishes V, J and clone size, whereas the DNA furnished D and trimming. This sample lists about 400,000 clones; approximately 88% were detected once. The ten largest clones represent roughly 2% of the sample.

To note about this clone: Its target antigen remains unknown. Base quality data are lacking; no much larger clone is found one base away.

Participants in the prospective study were enrolled through a virtual design, were aged 18 to 89 years, and lived in roughly 24 United States geographic areas. To assign participants to cohorts, the prospective study relied on clinical history that participants themselves reported in a screening survey and a study questionnaire. In the prospective study, whole blood, serum and a nasopharyngeal or oropharyngeal swab were collected from each participant by mobile phlebotomists. Participants in the prospective study had the option to provide additional blood draws and questionnaires over an approximately 2-month period. Before DNA extraction, prospective study blood samples were shipped either frozen or at room temperature. For CDR1 and CDR2, the germline V gene (reference sequence) lists LNHDA and SQIVND. The CDR3 runs 13 residues from the cysteine to the phenylalanine. Left in the record is the CDR3 DNA by itself, 39 bases read in frame from the first base. The V and J ends are trimmed by 5 bases and 1 base, leaving 8 bases between them.

Sequences were obtained from PBMCs or T cells enriched from blood (not recorded which). The rearranged segments are TRBV19 and TRBJ1-1, with the D segment identity uncertain. The TCR sequence derives from a woman aged 40 to 50 with acute COVID-19. The sequenced DNA is TGTGCCAGTAGTGCCGACTGGAACACTGAAGCTTTCTTT. This sequence encodes CASSADWNTEAFF.